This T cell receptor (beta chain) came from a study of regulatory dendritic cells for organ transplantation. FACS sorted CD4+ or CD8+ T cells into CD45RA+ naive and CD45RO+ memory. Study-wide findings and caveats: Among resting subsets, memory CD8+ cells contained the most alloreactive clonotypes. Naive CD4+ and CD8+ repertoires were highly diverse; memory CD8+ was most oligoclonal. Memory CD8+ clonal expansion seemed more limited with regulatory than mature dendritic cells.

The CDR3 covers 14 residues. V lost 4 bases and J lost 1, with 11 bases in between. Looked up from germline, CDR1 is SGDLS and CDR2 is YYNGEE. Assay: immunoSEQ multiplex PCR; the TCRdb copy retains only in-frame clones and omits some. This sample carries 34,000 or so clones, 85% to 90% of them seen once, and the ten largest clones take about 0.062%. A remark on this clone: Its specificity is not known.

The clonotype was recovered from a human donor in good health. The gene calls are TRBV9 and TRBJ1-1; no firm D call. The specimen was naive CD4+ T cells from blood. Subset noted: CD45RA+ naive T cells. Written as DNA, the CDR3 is TGTGCCAGCAGCCCGCGGACGCAGAACACTGAAGCTTTCTTT. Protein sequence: CASSPRTQNTEAFF.